This T cell receptor (beta chain) stems from a study of shared clonotypes between healthy human individuals (dated by TCRdb to the early 2020s). Background for the entire study: The cohort comprised two women and three men aged 18 to 49 years. For each donor, three plates each were used for CD4 naive and CD4 memory, two plates were used for CD8 naive, and one plate was used for CD8 memory. To estimate repertoire size and how much clonotype sharing occurs between individuals, the study deeply sequenced the blood TCR repertoires of five healthy adults. Libraries were prepared and TCR repertoires were sequenced by different laboratories using diverse techniques, in order to increase sequencing depth and limit assay-specific biases. Leukapheresis yielded between about 0.9 and 9.5 billion PBMCs per donor.

Donors were healthy HIV-negative adults with no recently reported acute infections or vaccinations. All donors were Caucasian adults living in Nashville, Tennessee, USA. Magnetic negative selection was used to enrich CD4+ T cells, after which naive cells were positively selected on CD45RA and the negative fraction became the memory subset. After blood collection by leukapheresis, PBMCs were isolated using Ficoll-Histopaque density gradient centrifugation and then cryopreserved in the vapor phase of liquid nitrogen. Analytical flow cytometry was used to check the purity and quantity of every magnetically sorted T cell population. From each sorted fraction, genomic DNA was isolated and quantified by UV absorbance on a Nanodrop 2000c. Overall study outcomes, separate from this receptor: Estimated clonotype richness was generally larger for naive than for memory subsets. Sampling was restricted to blood, and TCR repertoires in tissue are likely to differ from TCR repertoires in blood. Because the study included a small number of donors, the genetic and exposure-history diversity represented was limited. Across a handful of donors, about 5% of naive CD4, more than 3% of naive CD8, around 2.5% of memory CD4, and under 0.45% of memory CD8 clonotypes were shared. Pairwise subsampling led to the expectation that sequencing depth would affect the degree of clonotype sharing among donors. Compared with non-shared clonotypes, the clonotypes found in all four sorted-subset donors had higher generation probabilities. Rarefaction of sorted-subset datasets indicated incomplete sequencing despite the large sequencing depth.

With regard to this clone: It has no known antigen specificity. Base qualities are not at hand, and no much larger clone is one base apart.

The germline V and J ends show losses of 6 bases and 4 bases respectively, and no gene match explains 17 bases of the junction. The CDR3, cysteine through phenylalanine, is 16 amino acids long. The kept DNA is CDR3 alone, 48 bases in frame from the first base. CDR1 and CDR2, per the germline V gene (reference sequence), are GTSNPN and SVGIG. Using the deep immunoSEQ assay, multiplex PCR amplified TCR CDR3 regions from genomic DNA. Genomic DNA extracted from each cell subset was distributed evenly over all wells of several immunoSEQ 96-well plates, and each plate served as one replicate. For sorted subsets, about 210 ng of genomic DNA, equivalent to roughly 30,000 T cell genomes, went into each replicate PCR. Purified libraries were quantified with a Qubit 3.0 fluorometer, sized on a Bioanalyzer 2100, and re-quantified with the KAPA Library Quantification kit. Every immunoSEQ 96-well plate was sequenced on a separate single-read 150-cycle Illumina NextSeq 550 flow cell. Regarding the original processing steps: Because only junctional sequences without quality scores were contained in the immunoSEQ output, filtering matching that applied to full-length reads could not be performed. Sequences were annotated with PyIR, a Python wrapper for IgBLAST v1.9, and V/J genes and CDR3 were assigned using IMGT germline references. Any read was removed if the V/J assignment was weak (E-value above 1e-6), the CDR3 was missing, or the read contained stop codons, out-of-frame junctions, or ambiguous translated residues. V3J clonotypes were defined by identical inferred V gene, J gene, and CDR3 amino acid sequence. Percentage overlap between repertoires was computed as shared unique clonotypes divided by the size of the smaller repertoire. RTK rarefaction, the Chao1 estimator, and Recon v2.1 estimates of unobserved clonotypes were used to assess repertoire richness. OLGA was used to compute generation probabilities for all TCRbeta clonotypes that the gDNA method yielded from four donors. Entries here come from immuneACCESS through TCRdb and include only in-frame sequences with V and J called. Some clones fail to appear in such tables; in the studies checked, an unresolved V gene covers under half of the shortfall, and the cause of the remainder is unknown. That table is the source of V, J and clone size, and D and trimming were worked out from the DNA. This sample is represented by fewer than 2.5 million clones; 80% to 95% of them were singletons. In total, the top ten clones hold about 0.39% of the sample.

This receptor was identified in a man in his late teens or twenties in good health. Some clones in this sample may be carry-over from other donors' samples. The chain was built from TRBV30 and TRBJ1-2; TRBD1 lines up with 7 middle nucleotides. The sequencing sample was made of naive CD4+ T cells from PBMCs. The cell subset or site label, read with the paper, signifies: CD45RA+ positively selected. CDR3 protein: CACLKKGAEPIYGYTF. The DNA reads as follows: TGTGCCTGTCTAAAGAAGGGGGCAGAGCCGATCTATGGCTACACCTTC.